This record looks at one T cell receptor beta chain sequence and its context. The entry originates in a study of blood T cell repertoires in COVID-19. Sequenced by immunoSEQ multiplex PCR; TCRdb stores in-frame clones only, minus some. Of under 200,000 clones in the sample, roughly 72% were seen once. What was sequenced was peripheral blood. This TCR was sampled from a woman of 80 years or more with acute or convalescent COVID-19.

The CDR3 DNA reads TGTGCCAGCAGCCATATCGACGGACAGGGGCTGTTTGGCTACACCTTC. Translation: CASSHIDGQGLFGYTF. The gene calls are TRBV4-2 and TRBJ1-2; the match to TRBD1 covers 9 bases. The V and J ends lost 3 bases and 7 bases, in that order; junction bases with no gene match: 12. Germline V gene sequence: CDR1 LGHNA, CDR2 YNFKEQ. There are 16 residues in the CDR3.